This T cell receptor (beta chain) derives from a study of cytomegalovirus exposure and HLA in healthy donors. Study observations and caveats: The study listed under 200 cytomegalovirus-associated TCR beta chains. Researchers reported that a few CMV-associated chains were confirmed in vitro as CMV antigen-specific.

A multiplex PCR was run with 60 Vbeta primers and 13 Jbeta primers. Repertoires were generated with immunoSEQ multiplex PCR, while TCRdb's copy carries only in-frame clones and drops some. The sample contains around 150,000 clones, roughly 85% of which appear only once. Concerning this clone itself: Its specificity is unknown.

This receptor was identified in a middle-aged man in good health and CMV-seropositive. Sequencing was performed on PBMCs.

For the CDR3, the DNA is TGTGCCAGCAGCGTAGTAGCGGGAGGGAGCTACAATGAGCAGTTCTTC. As protein: CASSVVAGGSYNEQFF. V usage is TRBV9 and J usage is TRBJ2-1, with 11 bases identical to TRBD2. The ends lost 0 bases at V and 3 bases at J; junction bases unmatched: 2. The CDR3 contains 16 residues. CDR1 and CDR2 from the germline V gene are SGDLS and YYNGEE.